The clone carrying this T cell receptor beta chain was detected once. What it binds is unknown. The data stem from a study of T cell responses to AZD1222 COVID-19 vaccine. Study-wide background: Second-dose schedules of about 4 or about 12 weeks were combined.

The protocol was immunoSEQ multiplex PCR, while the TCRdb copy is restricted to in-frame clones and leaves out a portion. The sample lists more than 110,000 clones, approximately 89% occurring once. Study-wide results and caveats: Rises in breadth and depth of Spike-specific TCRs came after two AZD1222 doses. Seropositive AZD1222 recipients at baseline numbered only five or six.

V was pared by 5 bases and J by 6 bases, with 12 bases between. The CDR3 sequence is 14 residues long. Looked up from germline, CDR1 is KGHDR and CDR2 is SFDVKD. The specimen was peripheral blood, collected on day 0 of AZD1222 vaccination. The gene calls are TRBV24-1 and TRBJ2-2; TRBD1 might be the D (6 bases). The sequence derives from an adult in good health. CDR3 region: CATSVTGYAGELFF. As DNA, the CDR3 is TGTGCCACCAGTGTAACAGGGTATGCCGGGGAGCTGTTTTTT.